These T cell receptor beta chains were read from a single sample in a study of blood T cell repertoires in COVID-19. The table came from immunoSEQ multiplex PCR; TCRdb's copy has only in-frame clones and leaves some out. The table has some 97,000 clones, over 75% seen once. Sequences were obtained from peripheral blood. Receptor source: a human donor in a cohort sampled during active COVID-19. CDR3s include the opening cysteine and the closing phenylalanine or tryptophan. D genes are given only for firm matches. Only some rows state a clone size, as once, few, many or a class for expanded clones.

v_gene: TRBV1; abundance: .; j_gene: TRBJ1-5; d_gene: .; CDR3nt: TGCACCAGCAGCCAATCGGGGGGATATAGCAATCAGCCCCAGCATTTT; CDR3aa: CTSSQSGGYSNQPQHF
v_gene: TRBV5-4; abundance: .; j_gene: TRBJ2-5; d_gene: TRBD1; CDR3nt: TGTGCCAGCAGCTTCCAGGGGGCGGGGGAGACCCAGTACTTC; CDR3aa: CASSFQGAGETQYF
v_gene: TRBV5-5; abundance: once; j_gene: TRBJ1-4; d_gene: .; CDR3nt: TGTGCCAGCAGCTTGGTTCTGAACGGTGAAAAACTGTTTTTT; CDR3aa: CASSLVLNGEKLFF
v_gene: TRBV19; abundance: .; j_gene: TRBJ2-1; d_gene: TRBD2; CDR3nt: TGTGCCAGTAGCCTAACTAGCGGGAGCCTGTATGAGCAGTTCTTC; CDR3aa: CASSLTSGSLYEQFF
v_gene: TRBV6-5; abundance: few; j_gene: TRBJ1-6; d_gene: .; CDR3nt: TGTGCCAGCACTACCCTCCTGGATTCACCCCTCCACTTT; CDR3aa: CASTTLLDSPLHF
v_gene: TRBV13; abundance: .; j_gene: TRBJ2-7; d_gene: .; CDR3nt: TGTGCCAGCAGCTTATTCGGCGGCCTGGGGCACGAGCAGTACTTC; CDR3aa: CASSLFGGLGHEQYF
v_gene: TRBV19; abundance: .; j_gene: TRBJ1-5; d_gene: .; CDR3nt: TGTGCCAGTAGGGGACATGTAAGCAATCAGCCCCAGCATTTT; CDR3aa: CASRGHVSNQPQHF
v_gene: TRBV1; abundance: .; j_gene: TRBJ1-1; d_gene: .; CDR3nt: TGCACCAGCAGCCACCAGGGGGTGAACACTGAAGCTTTCTTT; CDR3aa: CTSSHQGVNTEAFF
v_gene: TRBV5-4; abundance: .; j_gene: TRBJ2-3; d_gene: .; CDR3nt: TGTGCCAGCAGCTTGGCAGGGGCCGCTAGCACAGATACGCAGTATTTT; CDR3aa: CASSLAGAASTDTQYF
v_gene: TRBV6-2/TRBV6-3; abundance: .; j_gene: TRBJ2-2; d_gene: .; CDR3nt: TGTGCCAGCAGTACATACAGTAACCAGAAGCTGTTTTTT; CDR3aa: CASSTYSNQKLFF
v_gene: TRBV18; abundance: .; j_gene: TRBJ1-1; d_gene: .; CDR3nt: TGTGCCAGCTCACCAACGACAGCACAAGGGACTGAAGCTTTCTTT; CDR3aa: CASSPTTAQGTEAFF
v_gene: TRBV3-1/TRBV3-2; abundance: .; j_gene: TRBJ1-1; d_gene: .; CDR3nt: TGTGCCAGCAGCCACCCTTTCGGGGGCGGGAGCACTGAAGCTTTCTTT; CDR3aa: CASSHPFGGGSTEAFF
v_gene: TRBV5-6; abundance: .; j_gene: TRBJ2-5; d_gene: TRBD1; CDR3nt: TGTGCCAGCAGCCAGCGAGGGACAGGGGGTCGGGAGACCCAGTACTTC; CDR3aa: CASSQRGTGGRETQYF
v_gene: TRBV7-9; abundance: .; j_gene: TRBJ1-1; d_gene: TRBD1; CDR3nt: TGTGCCAGCAGCCCGGGACAGGGACCGGCTGAAGCTTTCTTT; CDR3aa: CASSPGQGPAEAFF
v_gene: TRBV12-5; abundance: .; j_gene: TRBJ2-2; d_gene: .; CDR3nt: TGTGCTAGTGGTCAACAGGGCCGGGCGAACACCGGGGAGCTGTTTTTT; CDR3aa: CASGQQGRANTGELFF
v_gene: TRBV5-6; abundance: .; j_gene: TRBJ1-1; d_gene: .; CDR3nt: TGTGCCAGCAGCTTGGCGGCGGGGGAAGCTTTCTTT; CDR3aa: CASSLAAGEAFF
v_gene: TRBV5-1; abundance: .; j_gene: TRBJ2-1; d_gene: TRBD2; CDR3nt: TGCGCCAGCAGCTTGGGACTAGCGGGTCTAGAGCAGTTCTTC; CDR3aa: CASSLGLAGLEQFF
v_gene: TRBV6-5; abundance: .; j_gene: TRBJ1-2; d_gene: TRBD1; CDR3nt: TGTGCCAGCAGGACCGGGACAGCGAACTATGGCTACACCTTC; CDR3aa: CASRTGTANYGYTF
v_gene: TRBV11-2; abundance: .; j_gene: TRBJ1-2; d_gene: TRBD1; CDR3nt: TGTGCCAGCAGCTCACAGGGGGCTCTCTATGGCTACACCTTC; CDR3aa: CASSSQGALYGYTF
v_gene: TRBV5-4; abundance: .; j_gene: TRBJ2-1; d_gene: .; CDR3nt: TGTGCCAGCAGCAAAGGGGGGGAAAGGGTGATCAATGAGCAGTTCTTC; CDR3aa: CASSKGGERVINEQFF
v_gene: TRBV19; abundance: .; j_gene: TRBJ2-3; d_gene: .; CDR3nt: TGTGCCAGTAGTTTAAGCTCAGATACGCAGTATTTT; CDR3aa: CASSLSSDTQYF
v_gene: TRBV30; abundance: .; j_gene: TRBJ2-1; d_gene: .; CDR3nt: TGTGCCTGGCGTAGCGACTCCTACAATGAGCAGTTCTTC; CDR3aa: CAWRSDSYNEQFF
v_gene: TRBV14; abundance: .; j_gene: TRBJ2-5; d_gene: .; CDR3nt: TGTGCCAGCAGCCAAGATTCGGACTCGCTGATAGAGACCCAGTACTTC; CDR3aa: CASSQDSDSLIETQYF
v_gene: TRBV11-2; abundance: once; j_gene: TRBJ2-7; d_gene: .; CDR3nt: TGTGCCAGCAGCAAGGGGTACGAGCAGTACTTC; CDR3aa: CASSKGYEQYF
v_gene: TRBV6-6; abundance: .; j_gene: TRBJ2-5; d_gene: TRBD2; CDR3nt: TGTGCCAGCAGTTACAGCGGGAGGGCCAGGGAGACCCAGTACTTC; CDR3aa: CASSYSGRARETQYF
v_gene: TRBV5-1; abundance: few; j_gene: TRBJ2-1; d_gene: TRBD2; CDR3nt: TGCGCCAGCAGCTTGCGTAGCGGGGGAGGTGAGCAGTTCTTC; CDR3aa: CASSLRSGGGEQFF
v_gene: TRBV7-9; abundance: .; j_gene: TRBJ2-3; d_gene: .; CDR3nt: TGTGCCAGCAGTTACACAGATACGCAGTATTTT; CDR3aa: CASSYTDTQYF
v_gene: TRBV11-2; abundance: .; j_gene: TRBJ2-1; d_gene: TRBD1; CDR3nt: TGTGCCAGCAGCCTCTGGACAGGGGGACTTTTCTTC; CDR3aa: CASSLWTGGLFF
v_gene: TRBV7-9; abundance: .; j_gene: TRBJ1-1; d_gene: .; CDR3nt: TGTGCCAGCAGAGAAGTCGGTTGGAACACTGAAGCTTTCTTT; CDR3aa: CASREVGWNTEAFF
v_gene: TRBV6-2/TRBV6-3; abundance: .; j_gene: TRBJ1-6; d_gene: .; CDR3nt: TGTGCCAGCAGTAACGGACAGCTCTATAATTCACCCCTCCACTTT; CDR3aa: CASSNGQLYNSPLHF
v_gene: TRBV19; abundance: .; j_gene: TRBJ2-3; d_gene: TRBD2; CDR3nt: TGTGCCAGTACCCTGACTAGCGGGAGGGGAGATACGCAGTATTTT; CDR3aa: CASTLTSGRGDTQYF
v_gene: TRBV10-2; abundance: .; j_gene: TRBJ1-6; d_gene: .; CDR3nt: TGCGCCAGCAGTGATGGACAGAACTATAATTCACCCCTCCACTTT; CDR3aa: CASSDGQNYNSPLHF
v_gene: TRBV6-5; abundance: .; j_gene: TRBJ2-3; d_gene: TRBD1; CDR3nt: TGTGCCAGCAAGGACAGGGTCCCAGATACGCAGTATTTT; CDR3aa: CASKDRVPDTQYF
v_gene: TRBV7-2; abundance: .; j_gene: TRBJ2-3; d_gene: TRBD1; CDR3nt: TGTGCCAGCTCCCACGGGGCCGAGACAGGGGGCACAGATACGCAGTATTTT; CDR3aa: CASSHGAETGGTDTQYF
v_gene: TRBV6-5; abundance: .; j_gene: TRBJ1-1; d_gene: .; CDR3nt: TGTGCCACCCGGGGGGGTGTGCGGGCCACTGAAGCTTTCTTT; CDR3aa: CATRGGVRATEAFF
v_gene: TRBV5-1; abundance: few; j_gene: TRBJ2-2; d_gene: .; CDR3nt: TGCGCCAGCAGCTCGGATCCGAACTCAGGGCGTCCCGGGGAGCTGTTTTTT; CDR3aa: CASSSDPNSGRPGELFF
v_gene: TRBV5-6; abundance: once; j_gene: TRBJ1-6; d_gene: TRBD1; CDR3nt: TGTGCCAGCAGCTCCCAGCCTGGGACAGCTAGCTCCTATAATTCACCCCTCCACTTT; CDR3aa: CASSSQPGTASSYNSPLHF
v_gene: TRBV7-2; abundance: .; j_gene: TRBJ2-2; d_gene: TRBD2; CDR3nt: TGTGCCAGCAGCTTAGTCCCCCGGCTAGCGGCATCCACCGGGGAGCTGTTTTTT; CDR3aa: CASSLVPRLAASTGELFF
v_gene: TRBV7-2; abundance: .; j_gene: TRBJ1-1; d_gene: .; CDR3nt: TGTGCCAGCCTCACGGGTAACCTGAACACTGAAGCTTTCTTT; CDR3aa: CASLTGNLNTEAFF
v_gene: TRBV5-1; abundance: .; j_gene: TRBJ1-1; d_gene: .; CDR3nt: TGCGCCAGCAGCTCACAGGTGAACACTGAAGCTTTCTTT; CDR3aa: CASSSQVNTEAFF
v_gene: TRBV6-2/TRBV6-3; abundance: .; j_gene: TRBJ2-7; d_gene: TRBD2; CDR3nt: TGTGCCAGCAGTCTACTAGCGGGAGGGCCCTACGAGCAGTACTTC; CDR3aa: CASSLLAGGPYEQYF
v_gene: TRBV7-6; abundance: .; j_gene: TRBJ1-1; d_gene: TRBD1; CDR3nt: TGTGCCAGCAGCTTAGGAGGGGGCGGCACTGAAGCTTTCTTT; CDR3aa: CASSLGGGGTEAFF
v_gene: TRBV24-1; abundance: .; j_gene: TRBJ1-2; d_gene: TRBD1; CDR3nt: TGTGCCACCAGGAGGGGGACAGGGGGGAATTATGGCTACACCTTC; CDR3aa: CATRRGTGGNYGYTF
v_gene: TRBV5-1; abundance: .; j_gene: TRBJ2-3; d_gene: TRBD2; CDR3nt: TGCGCCAGCAGCTTGGGTGGTAGCGGGAGCACAGATACGCAGTATTTT; CDR3aa: CASSLGGSGSTDTQYF
v_gene: TRBV28; abundance: .; j_gene: TRBJ1-2; d_gene: .; CDR3nt: TGTGCCAGCAGTTTTGAGTACTATGGCTACACCTTC; CDR3aa: CASSFEYYGYTF
v_gene: TRBV29-1; abundance: .; j_gene: TRBJ2-3; d_gene: .; CDR3nt: TGCAGCATATACAGGGACACAGATACGCAGTATTTT; CDR3aa: CSIYRDTDTQYF
v_gene: TRBV18; abundance: .; j_gene: TRBJ1-1; d_gene: TRBD1; CDR3nt: TGTGCCAGCTCAGCGCAACAGGGGATGAGCACTGAAGCTTTCTTT; CDR3aa: CASSAQQGMSTEAFF
v_gene: TRBV29-1; abundance: .; j_gene: TRBJ2-5; d_gene: TRBD1; CDR3nt: TGCAGCACATGGGACAGGGGAGAGACCCAGTACTTC; CDR3aa: CSTWDRGETQYF
v_gene: TRBV21-1; abundance: .; j_gene: TRBJ1-6; d_gene: .; CDR3nt: TGTGCCAGCAGCAAAGGAGGGGGGGGGCTCGGCGATTCACCCCTCCACTTT; CDR3aa: CASSKGGGGLGDSPLHF